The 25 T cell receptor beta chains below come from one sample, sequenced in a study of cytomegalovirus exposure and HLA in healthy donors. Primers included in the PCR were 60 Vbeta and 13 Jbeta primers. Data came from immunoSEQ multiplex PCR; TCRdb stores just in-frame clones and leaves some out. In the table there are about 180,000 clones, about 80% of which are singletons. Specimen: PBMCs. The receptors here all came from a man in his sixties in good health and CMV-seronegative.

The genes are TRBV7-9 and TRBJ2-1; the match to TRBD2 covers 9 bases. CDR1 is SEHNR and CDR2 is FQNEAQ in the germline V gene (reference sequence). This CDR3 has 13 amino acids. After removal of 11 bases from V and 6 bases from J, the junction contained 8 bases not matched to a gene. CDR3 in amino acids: CASLAGWGNEQFF. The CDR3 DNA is TGTGCCTCGCTAGCGGGATGGGGCAATGAGCAGTTCTTC.

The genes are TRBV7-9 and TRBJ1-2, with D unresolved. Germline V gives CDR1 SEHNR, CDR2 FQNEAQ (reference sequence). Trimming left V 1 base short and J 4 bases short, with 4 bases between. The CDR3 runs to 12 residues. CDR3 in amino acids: CASSLVSYGYTF. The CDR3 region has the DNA TGTGCCAGCAGCTTAGTTAGCTATGGCTACACCTTC. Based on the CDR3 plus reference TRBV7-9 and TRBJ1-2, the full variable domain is DTGVSQNPRHKITKRGQNVTFRCDPISEHNRLYWYRQTLGQGPEFLTYFQNEAQLEKSRLLSDRFSAERPKGSFSTLEIQRTEQGDSAMYLCASSLVSYGYTFGSGTRLTVV.

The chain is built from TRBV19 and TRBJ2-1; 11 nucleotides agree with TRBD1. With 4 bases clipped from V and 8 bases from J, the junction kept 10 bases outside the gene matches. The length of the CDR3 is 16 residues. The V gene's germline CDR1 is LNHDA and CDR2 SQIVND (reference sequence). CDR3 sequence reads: CASSTLRDRGTDEQFF. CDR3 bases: TGTGCCAGTAGTACCCTCCGGGACAGGGGGACGGATGAGCAGTTCTTC.

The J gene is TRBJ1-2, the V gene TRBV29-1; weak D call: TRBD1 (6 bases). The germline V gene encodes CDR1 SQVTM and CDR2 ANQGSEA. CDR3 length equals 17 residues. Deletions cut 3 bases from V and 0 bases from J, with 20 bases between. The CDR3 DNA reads TGCAGCGTTGAGGGGGGCACGTTTGCGGGGGCTAACTATGGCTACACCTTC. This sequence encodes CSVEGGTFAGANYGYTF.

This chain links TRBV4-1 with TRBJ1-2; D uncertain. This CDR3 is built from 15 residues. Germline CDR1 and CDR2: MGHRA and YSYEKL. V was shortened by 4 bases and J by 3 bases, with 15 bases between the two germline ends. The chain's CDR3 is CASSPELQTYYGYTF. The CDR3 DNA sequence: TGCGCCAGCAGCCCAGAGCTGCAGACTTACTATGGCTACACCTTC.

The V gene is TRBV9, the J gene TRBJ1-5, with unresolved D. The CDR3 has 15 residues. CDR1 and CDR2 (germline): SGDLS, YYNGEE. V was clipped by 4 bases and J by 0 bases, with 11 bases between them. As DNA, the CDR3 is TGTGCCAGCAGCCCAAGCCCCAATAGCAATCAGCCCCAGCATTTT. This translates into CASSPSPNSNQPQHF.

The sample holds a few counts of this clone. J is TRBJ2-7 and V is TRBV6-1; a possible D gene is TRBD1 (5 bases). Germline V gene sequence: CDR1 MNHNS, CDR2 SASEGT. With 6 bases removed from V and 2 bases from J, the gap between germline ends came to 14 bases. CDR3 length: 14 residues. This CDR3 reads CASRETGIAYEQYF. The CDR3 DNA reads TGTGCCAGCAGGGAAACAGGTATCGCCTACGAGCAGTACTTC.

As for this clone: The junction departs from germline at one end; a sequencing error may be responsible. DNA of the CDR3: TGTGCCAGCACCAAGACTGTAAATCAGCCCCAGAATTTT. Translating it yields CASTKTVNQPQNF. The chain recombines TRBV6-5 with TRBJ1-5; D remains ambiguous. The V gene's germline CDR1 is MNHEY and CDR2 SVGAGI. CDR3 length: 13 amino acids.

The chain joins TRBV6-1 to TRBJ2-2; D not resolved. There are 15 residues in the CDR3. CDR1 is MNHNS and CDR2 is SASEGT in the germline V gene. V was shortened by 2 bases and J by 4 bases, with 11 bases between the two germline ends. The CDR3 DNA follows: TGTGCCAGCAGTGAAAGATTAGCAACCACCGGGGAGCTGTTTTTT. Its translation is CASSERLATTGELFF.

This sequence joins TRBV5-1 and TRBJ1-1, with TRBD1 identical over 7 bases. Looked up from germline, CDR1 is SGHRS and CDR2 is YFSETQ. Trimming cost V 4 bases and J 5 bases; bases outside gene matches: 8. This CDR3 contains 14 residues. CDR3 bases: TGCGCCAGCAGCGCCCAGGGGGGAGAAACTGAAGCTTTCTTT. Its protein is CASSAQGGETEAFF.

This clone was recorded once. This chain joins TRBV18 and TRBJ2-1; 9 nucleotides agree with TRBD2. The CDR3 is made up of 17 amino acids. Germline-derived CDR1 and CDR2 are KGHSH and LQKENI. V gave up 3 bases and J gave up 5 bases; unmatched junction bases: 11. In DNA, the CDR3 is TGTGCCAGCTCACCCAGGGTCGCTAGCGGGATACACAATGAGCAGTTCTTC. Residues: CASSPRVASGIHNEQFF.

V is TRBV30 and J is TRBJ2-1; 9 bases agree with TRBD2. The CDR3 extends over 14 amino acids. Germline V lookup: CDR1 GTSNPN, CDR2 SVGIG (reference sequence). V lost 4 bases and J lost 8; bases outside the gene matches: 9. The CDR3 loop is CAWIRSSGMDEQFF. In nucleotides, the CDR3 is TGTGCCTGGATTCGTTCTAGCGGGATGGATGAGCAGTTCTTC.

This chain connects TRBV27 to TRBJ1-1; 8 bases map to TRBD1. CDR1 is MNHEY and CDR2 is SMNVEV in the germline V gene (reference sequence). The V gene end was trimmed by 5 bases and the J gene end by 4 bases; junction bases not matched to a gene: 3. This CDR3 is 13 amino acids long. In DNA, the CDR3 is TGTGCCAGCAGTCTCACAGGGGGCACTGAAGCTTTCTTT. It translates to CASSLTGGTEAFF.

The CDR3 here is CASSEQGNSPLHF. Written as DNA, the CDR3 is TGCGCCAGCAGTGAGCAGGGTAATTCACCCCTCCACTTT. This chain links TRBV10-1 with TRBJ1-6; a weak D match, TRBD1 (5 bases). V lost 2 bases and J lost 6, with 5 bases in between. The CDR3 is 13 amino acids. Germline CDR1 is WNHNN and CDR2 is SYGVQD (reference sequence).

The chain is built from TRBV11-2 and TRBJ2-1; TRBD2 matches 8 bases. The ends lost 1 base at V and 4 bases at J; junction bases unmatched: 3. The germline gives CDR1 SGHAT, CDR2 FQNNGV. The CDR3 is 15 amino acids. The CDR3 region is CASSLAGGQYNEQFF. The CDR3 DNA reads TGTGCCAGCAGCTTAGCGGGAGGGCAATACAATGAGCAGTTCTTC.

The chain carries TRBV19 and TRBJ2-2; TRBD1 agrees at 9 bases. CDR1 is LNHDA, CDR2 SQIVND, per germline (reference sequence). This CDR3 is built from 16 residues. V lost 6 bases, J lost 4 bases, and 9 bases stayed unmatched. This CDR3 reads CASSQPQGAVTGELFF. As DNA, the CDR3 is TGTGCCAGTAGCCAGCCACAGGGGGCGGTCACCGGGGAGCTGTTTTTT.

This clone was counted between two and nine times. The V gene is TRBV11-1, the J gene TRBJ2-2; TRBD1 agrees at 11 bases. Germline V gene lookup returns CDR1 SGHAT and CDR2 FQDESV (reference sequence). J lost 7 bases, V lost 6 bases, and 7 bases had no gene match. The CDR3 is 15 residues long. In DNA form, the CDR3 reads TGTGCCAGCAGAGAGGGACAGGGGGAGGTCGGGGAGCTGTTTTTT. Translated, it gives CASREGQGEVGELFF.

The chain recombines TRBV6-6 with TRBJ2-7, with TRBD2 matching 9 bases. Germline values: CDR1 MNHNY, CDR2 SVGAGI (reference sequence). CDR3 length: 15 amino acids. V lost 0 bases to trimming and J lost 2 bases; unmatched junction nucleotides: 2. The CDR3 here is CASSYSLAGTYEQYF. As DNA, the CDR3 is TGTGCCAGCAGTTACTCGCTAGCGGGGACCTACGAGCAGTACTTC.

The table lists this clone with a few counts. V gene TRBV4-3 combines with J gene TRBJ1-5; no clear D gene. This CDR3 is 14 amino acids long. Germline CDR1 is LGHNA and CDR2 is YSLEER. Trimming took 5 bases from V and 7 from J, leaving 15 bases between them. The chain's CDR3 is CASSASVGSQPQHF. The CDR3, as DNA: TGCGCCAGCAGCGCTAGCGTAGGTAGCCAGCCCCAGCATTTT.

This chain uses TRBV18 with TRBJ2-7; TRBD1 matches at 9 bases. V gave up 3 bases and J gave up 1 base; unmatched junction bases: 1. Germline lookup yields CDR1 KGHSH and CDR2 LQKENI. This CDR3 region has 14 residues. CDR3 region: CASSPGQGSYEQYF. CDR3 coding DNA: TGTGCCAGCTCACCGGGACAGGGATCCTACGAGCAGTACTTC. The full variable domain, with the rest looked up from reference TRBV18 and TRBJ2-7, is NAGVMQNPRHLVRRRGQEARLRCSPMKGHSHVYWYRQLPEEGLKFMVYLQKENIIDESGMPKERFSAEFPKEGPSILRIQQVVRGDSAAYFCASSPGQGSYEQYFGPGTRLTVT.

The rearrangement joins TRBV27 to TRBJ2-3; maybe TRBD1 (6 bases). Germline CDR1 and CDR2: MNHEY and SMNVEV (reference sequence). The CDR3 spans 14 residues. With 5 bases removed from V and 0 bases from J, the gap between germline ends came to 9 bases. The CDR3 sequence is CASSDRKSTDTQYF. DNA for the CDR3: TGTGCCAGCAGTGACAGGAAAAGCACAGATACGCAGTATTTT.

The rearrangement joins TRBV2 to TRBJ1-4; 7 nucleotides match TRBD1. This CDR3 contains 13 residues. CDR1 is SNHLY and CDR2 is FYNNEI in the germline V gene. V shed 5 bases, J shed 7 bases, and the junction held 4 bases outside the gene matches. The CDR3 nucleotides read TGTGCCAGCAGTTCACAGGGGAGTGAAAAACTGTTTTTT. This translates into CASSSQGSEKLFF.

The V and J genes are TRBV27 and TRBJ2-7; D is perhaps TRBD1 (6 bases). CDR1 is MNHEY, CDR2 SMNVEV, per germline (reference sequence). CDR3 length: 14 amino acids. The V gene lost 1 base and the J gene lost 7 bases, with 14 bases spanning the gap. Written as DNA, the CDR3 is TGTGCCAGCAGTTTATTGAATGAGAGGGGGGAGCAGTACTTC. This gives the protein CASSLLNERGEQYF.

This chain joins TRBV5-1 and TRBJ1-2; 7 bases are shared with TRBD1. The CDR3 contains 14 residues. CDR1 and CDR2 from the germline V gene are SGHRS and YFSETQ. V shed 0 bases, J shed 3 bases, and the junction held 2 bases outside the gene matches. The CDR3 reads CASSLVGQDYGYTF. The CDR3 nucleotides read TGCGCCAGCAGCTTGGTAGGACAGGACTATGGCTACACCTTC.

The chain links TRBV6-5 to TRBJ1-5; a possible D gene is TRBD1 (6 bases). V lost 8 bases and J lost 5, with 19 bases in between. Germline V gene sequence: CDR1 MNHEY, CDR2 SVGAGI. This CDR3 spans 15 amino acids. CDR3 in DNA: TGTGCCAGCGGTCCGCTTGAGGGGGAACATCAGCCCCAGCATTTT. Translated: CASGPLEGEHQPQHF.